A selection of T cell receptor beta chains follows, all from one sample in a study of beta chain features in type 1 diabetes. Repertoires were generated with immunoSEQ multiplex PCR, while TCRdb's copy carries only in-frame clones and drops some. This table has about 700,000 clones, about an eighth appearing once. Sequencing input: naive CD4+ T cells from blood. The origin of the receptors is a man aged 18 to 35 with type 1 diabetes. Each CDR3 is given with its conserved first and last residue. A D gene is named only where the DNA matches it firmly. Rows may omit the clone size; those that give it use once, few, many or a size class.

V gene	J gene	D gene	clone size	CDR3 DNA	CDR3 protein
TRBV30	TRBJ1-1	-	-	TGTGCCTGGGTCATCAGGGATCTAACTGAAGCTTTCTTT	CAWVIRDLTEAFF
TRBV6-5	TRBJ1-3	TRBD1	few	TGTGCCAGCAGTTACTCGTACAGGGGTGCCGGAAACACCATATATTTT	CASSYSYRGAGNTIYF
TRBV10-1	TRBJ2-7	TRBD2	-	TGCGCCAGCAGTGACGGCGCAGCGGGGTCCTACGAGCAGTACTTC	CASSDGAAGSYEQYF
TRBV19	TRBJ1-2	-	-	TGTGCCAGTAGTCGGACAGCGACCCAACACTATGGCTACACCTTC	CASSRTATQHYGYTF
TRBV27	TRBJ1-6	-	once	TGTGCCAGCAGTTTGGGGTGGAGGGGTGACTCACCCCTCCACTTT	CASSLGWRGDSPLHF
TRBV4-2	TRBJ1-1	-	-	TGTGCCAGCAGCCAAGCAGGGGAGGGCACTGAAGCTTTCTTT	CASSQAGEGTEAFF
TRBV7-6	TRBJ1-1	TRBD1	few	TGTGCCAGCAGCTTCGGGACAGGGAGAACTGAAGCTTTCTTT	CASSFGTGRTEAFF
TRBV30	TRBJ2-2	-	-	TGTGCCTGGAGATCGACTCCGGGGTACACCGGGGAGCTGTTTTTT	CAWRSTPGYTGELFF
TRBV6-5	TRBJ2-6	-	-	TGTGCCTCAGAAACTGGGGCCAACGTCCTGACTTTC	CASETGANVLTF
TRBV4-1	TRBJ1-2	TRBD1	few	TGCGCCAGCAGCCAAGACCGCGCTGGGACAGCTAACTATGGCTACACCTTC	CASSQDRAGTANYGYTF
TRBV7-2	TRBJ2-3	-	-	TGTGCCAGCAGCTTGGCCTTGATTAGCACAGATACGCAGTATTTT	CASSLALISTDTQYF
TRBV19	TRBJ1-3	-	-	TGTGCCAGTAGTATAGCCGCGACAGGAGTTGGAAACACCATATATTTT	CASSIAATGVGNTIYF
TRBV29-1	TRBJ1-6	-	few	TGCAGCGTCCTGATACAGGGAGACAATTCACCCCTCCACTTT	CSVLIQGDNSPLHF
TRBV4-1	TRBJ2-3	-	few	TGCGCCAGCAGCCAAGTAGGGATCTCCACAGATACGCAGTATTTT	CASSQVGISTDTQYF
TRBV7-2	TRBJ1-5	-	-	TGTGCCAGCAGCTTAGTAGATAGCAATCAGCCCCAGCATTTT	CASSLVDSNQPQHF
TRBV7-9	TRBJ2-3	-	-	TGTGCCAGCAGCTTAGCGGGGGGCACAGATACGCAGTATTTT	CASSLAGGTDTQYF